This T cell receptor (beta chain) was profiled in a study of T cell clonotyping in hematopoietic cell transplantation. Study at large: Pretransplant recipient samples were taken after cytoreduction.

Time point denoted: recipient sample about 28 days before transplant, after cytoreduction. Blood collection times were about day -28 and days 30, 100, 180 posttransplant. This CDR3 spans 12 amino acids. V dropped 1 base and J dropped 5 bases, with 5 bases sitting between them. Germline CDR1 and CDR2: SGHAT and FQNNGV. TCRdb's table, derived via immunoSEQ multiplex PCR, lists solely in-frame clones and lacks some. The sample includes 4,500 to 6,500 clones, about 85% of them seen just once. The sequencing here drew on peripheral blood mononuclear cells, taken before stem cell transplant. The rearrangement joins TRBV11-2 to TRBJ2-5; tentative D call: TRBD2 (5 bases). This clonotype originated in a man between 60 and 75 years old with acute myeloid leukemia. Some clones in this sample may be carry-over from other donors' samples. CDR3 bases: TGTGCCAGCAGCTTAGGGAGGGAGACCCAGTACTTC. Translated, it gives CASSLGRETQYF.